This is a list of T cell receptor beta chains from one sample in a study of blood T cell repertoires in COVID-19. Only in-frame clones appear in the TCRdb table, and some are missing; sequencing was by immunoSEQ multiplex PCR. Here the sample spans tens of thousands of clones, less than 85% being singletons. The sequencing input was peripheral blood. The receptors derive from a woman at least 80 years old with acute or convalescent COVID-19. CDR3s include the opening cysteine and the closing phenylalanine or tryptophan. D genes are given only for firm matches. Expanded clones are given a class, and other clones once, few, many or no size at all.

CDR3nt	CDR3aa	len	abundance	d_gene	v_gene	j_gene
TGTGCCACCAGTGCCCAACAGGGGTACAATGAGCAGTTCTTC	CATSAQQGYNEQFF	14	-	TRBD1	TRBV24-1	TRBJ2-1
TGCAGTGCTATCGGACTACCGAGTAGGGTCTTC	CSAIGLPSRVF	11	-	-	TRBV20-1	TRBJ2-1
TGTGCCAGCAGCTTTATCACCGGGGCAGCGGGAGCAGAGACCCAGTACTTC	CASSFITGAAGAETQYF	17	-	TRBD2	TRBV7-2	TRBJ2-5
TGTGCCAGCAGCTTAGCATGGACAGGGTACGAGCAGTACTTC	CASSLAWTGYEQYF	14	few	TRBD1	TRBV7-8	TRBJ2-7
TGCAGCGTTGAAAGTGGTGTTTGGACAGGGAGGACGGGAGTTGCCTACGAGCAGTACTTC	CSVESGVWTGRTGVAYEQYF	20	-	TRBD1	TRBV29-1	TRBJ2-7
TGTGCCAGCAGCGACGGGACAGGCGTATACTACGAGCAGTACTTC	CASSDGTGVYYEQYF	15	-	TRBD1	TRBV27	TRBJ2-7
TGCGCCAGCAGCTTGGGGGACATACCGAACTATGGCTACACCTTC	CASSLGDIPNYGYTF	15	-	-	TRBV5-1	TRBJ1-2
TGTGCCAGCAGTTCCCGGGAGGGCAATCAGCCCCAGCATTTT	CASSSREGNQPQHF	14	-	-	TRBV2	TRBJ1-5
TGTGCCAGCAGCCCGACAGGGGGGGGTCAGCCCCAGCATTTT	CASSPTGGGQPQHF	14	-	TRBD1	TRBV9	TRBJ1-5
TGCGCCAGCAAGTTCGGGAGGGACTCCTACAATGAGCAGTTCTTC	CASKFGRDSYNEQFF	15	-	TRBD2	TRBV4-1	TRBJ2-1
TGTGCCAGCAGCCAAGCCCAGGAGGCTAGTAGGAGGAATGAGCAGTTCTTC	CASSQAQEASRRNEQFF	17	-	-	TRBV3-1/TRBV3-2	TRBJ2-1
TGTGCCACCAGTCCCCCGGCGGGGGCTGGCAATGAGCAGTTCTTC	CATSPPAGAGNEQFF	15	few	-	TRBV24-1	TRBJ2-1
TGTGCCAGCAGCTTAGCTGGCAGGGCATCTGAAGCTTTCTTT	CASSLAGRASEAFF	14	-	-	TRBV7-6	TRBJ1-1
TGCGCCAGCAGCATCGGGACAGCCCCTGAAAAACTGTTTTTT	CASSIGTAPEKLFF	14	-	TRBD1	TRBV5-1	TRBJ1-4
TGTGCCAGCAGTCCTCACACTGAAGCTTTCTTT	CASSPHTEAFF	11	-	-	TRBV25-1	TRBJ1-1
TGTGCCAGCAGCAAAAATAGCGGGGGGGGCTACGAGCAGTACTTC	CASSKNSGGGYEQYF	15	-	TRBD2	TRBV5-4	TRBJ2-7
TGTGCCACCAGTGATGATCCTTTACCGGGACAGGGCCTACTTAACTATGGCTACACCTTC	CATSDDPLPGQGLLNYGYTF	20	once	TRBD1	TRBV24-1	TRBJ1-2
TGTGCCAGCAGTTTATTTGGGGGCTATGGCTCGAACACTGAAGCTTTCTTT	CASSLFGGYGSNTEAFF	17	few	-	TRBV28	TRBJ1-1
TGTGCCAGCAGTTTTTTGGACTCCAGCCGAGGCGAGCAGTACTTC	CASSFLDSSRGEQYF	15	-	-	TRBV27	TRBJ2-7
TGTGCCAGCAGTCAAGGCGGGGGAGGGTACACTGAAGCTTTCTTT	CASSQGGGGYTEAFF	15	few	-	TRBV2	TRBJ1-1
TGTGCCAGCAGTTACCGCGCGGCGGGGGTCGAGCAGTACTTC	CASSYRAAGVEQYF	14	-	TRBD2	TRBV6-5	TRBJ2-7
TGTGCCAGCATAGACAGGGTCAATGAAAAACTGTTTTTT	CASIDRVNEKLFF	13	-	TRBD1	TRBV2	TRBJ1-4
TGCGCCAGCAGCCCCCAGGGGCCTACTGGAAACACCATATATTTT	CASSPQGPTGNTIYF	15	-	-	TRBV4-1	TRBJ1-3
TGTGCCGCGGGTGGGCTAGCGGGAAAATCCTACAATGAGCAGTTCTTC	CAAGGLAGKSYNEQFF	16	-	TRBD2	TRBV10-3	TRBJ2-1
TGTGCCAGCAGCTTGAGCCGTTCCTACGAGCAGTACTTC	CASSLSRSYEQYF	13	-	-	TRBV11-2	TRBJ2-7
TGTGCCAGCTCACCACTAGCGGGGTACGAGCAGTACTTC	CASSPLAGYEQYF	13	-	TRBD2	TRBV18	TRBJ2-7
TGTGCCACTGGGGCCGGGACAGACACAGATACGCAGTATTTT	CATGAGTDTDTQYF	14	-	TRBD1	TRBV24-1	TRBJ2-3
TGTGCCAGCAGGGTTCCGGGGGGAGCCTACAATGAGCAGTTCTTC	CASRVPGGAYNEQFF	15	-	TRBD2	TRBV28	TRBJ2-1